A selection of T cell receptor beta chains follows, all from one sample in a study of T-cell memory formation after mild COVID-19. One entry per CDR3 protein, called by TCRdb with MiXCR from the 5' RACE reads. Among a few hundred thousand distinct CDR3 sequences listed, around 27% were seen once. Sequences were obtained from PBMCs or a T cell subset sorted from them (not recorded which). These receptors all stem from an adult woman who had mild COVID-19 (a few samples of this study predate the infection). Cell type and time point are not known. CDR3s include the opening cysteine and the closing phenylalanine or tryptophan. The D gene is left open where the match is weak. Clone size is not always given. Where it is, it says once, few, many or a class for expanded clones.

j_call	d_call	v_call	clone_size	cdr3_nt	cdr3_aa
TRBJ2-3	TRBD1	TRBV5-6	-	TGTGCCAGCATCCCAGGGGGCTTCAGCACAGATACGCAGTATTTT	CASIPGGFSTDTQYF
TRBJ2-1	-	TRBV20-1	-	TGCAGTGCTAGAGGTACAGTTTACAATGAGCAGTTCTTC	CSARGTVYNEQFF
TRBJ2-5	-	TRBV5-1	-	TGCGCCAGCAGCTTTGGGTTAGCGGAGCAAGAGACCCAGTACTTC	CASSFGLAEQETQYF
TRBJ2-4	-	TRBV7-6	-	TGTGCCAGCAGCCAGACTGGGGCGGGCATTCAGTACTTC	CASSQTGAGIQYF
TRBJ2-5	TRBD2	TRBV27	many	TGTGCCAGCAGCACGACTAGCGGGAGCTTATTTCCAGAGACCCAGTACTTC	CASSTTSGSLFPETQYF
TRBJ2-5	-	TRBV12-3/TRBV12-4	-	TGTGCCAGCAGTCCTCGATTCCCCCTGGGGGAGACCCAGTACTTC	CASSPRFPLGETQYF
TRBJ2-3	TRBD2	TRBV29-1	few	TGCAGCGTTGGGGGAGGGACGCAAGATACGCAGTATTTT	CSVGGGTQDTQYF
TRBJ2-1	-	TRBV9	-	TGTGCCAGCAGCCTATTATCAGGGGGGGCAGGACTTATGAATGAGCAGTTCTTC	CASSLLSGGAGLMNEQFF
TRBJ2-7	-	TRBV4-1	-	TGCGCCAGCAGCCAAGAGAGTAGGGGCCTCTACGAGCAGTACTTC	CASSQESRGLYEQYF
TRBJ2-5	TRBD2	TRBV6-5	-	TGTGCCAGCAGTTACCGACCGCTACTTAGCGGGGGAGCTCAAGAGACCCAGTACTTC	CASSYRPLLSGGAQETQYF
TRBJ2-7	TRBD1	TRBV20-1	few	TGCAGTGCTAGAGACCTTGTCTGGACAGGGGCCTACGAGCAGTACTTC	CSARDLVWTGAYEQYF
TRBJ2-3	TRBD1	TRBV7-8	-	TGTGCCAGCAGCCGGGACAGGACGACAGATACGCAGTATTTT	CASSRDRTTDTQYF
TRBJ2-3	-	TRBV21-1	few	TGTGCCAGCAGCGCTCCCGGGACTAGCGGCACAGATACGCAGTATTTT	CASSAPGTSGTDTQYF
TRBJ1-5	-	TRBV11-2	-	TGTGCCAGCAGCTTATCCAGGGACCATAGCAATCAGCCCCAGCATTTT	CASSLSRDHSNQPQHF
TRBJ2-1	TRBD1	TRBV24-1	few	TGTGCCACTGGACAGGGGGCAAATGAGCAGTTCTTC	CATGQGANEQFF
TRBJ2-5	-	TRBV7-6	few	TGTGCCAGCAGCCAGACATCCCACGGCGAGACCCAGTACTTC	CASSQTSHGETQYF
TRBJ1-2	TRBD1	TRBV2	few	TGTGCCAGCAGTGAGCGGGACAGGGAATATGGCTACACCTTC	CASSERDREYGYTF
TRBJ2-4	-	TRBV25-1	-	TGTGCCAGCAGTGCCGGGGCCTGGGGTCACATTCAGTACTTC	CASSAGAWGHIQYF
TRBJ1-2	-	TRBV20-1	-	TGCAGTGCTAGAGATGCAGGGTCTAACTATGGCTACACCTTC	CSARDAGSNYGYTF
TRBJ2-2	TRBD2	TRBV28	many	TGTGCCAGCAGAGTAGCGGGATCGAACACCGGGGAGCTGTTTTTT	CASRVAGSNTGELFF
TRBJ2-1	TRBD1	TRBV4-3	few	TGCGCCAGCAGCCAAGGACAGGGAATCGGTGAGCAGTTCTTC	CASSQGQGIGEQFF
TRBJ2-7	TRBD2	TRBV20-1	few	TGCAGTGCTAGTAGCCAGCGGGAGGGCCTATACGAGCAGTACTTC	CSASSQREGLYEQYF
TRBJ1-5	-	TRBV7-8	-	TGTGCCAGCAGCCAAAAGACCGATCAGCCCCAGCATTTT	CASSQKTDQPQHF
TRBJ2-5	-	TRBV7-8	-	TGTGCCAGCAACCGAAAGGGGCAGGCCTTTCAAGAGACCCAGTACTTC	CASNRKGQAFQETQYF
TRBJ1-5	-	TRBV6-5	-	TGTGCCAGCAGTCCCGACCCATATAGCAATCAGCCCCAGCATTTT	CASSPDPYSNQPQHF
TRBJ2-1	-	TRBV7-9	-	TGTGCCAGCGGTCACAGAGTAAGCTCCTACAATGAGCAGTTCTTC	CASGHRVSSYNEQFF
TRBJ2-7	TRBD1	TRBV14	-	TGTGCCAGCAGCCAAGAGGCGACAGGGGGGTACGAGCAGTACTTC	CASSQEATGGYEQYF
TRBJ1-1	-	TRBV6-6	few	TGTGCCAGCAGACGGATCCAGCCTGAGCGAATGGGGACTGAAGCTTTCTTT	CASRRIQPERMGTEAFF
TRBJ2-7	-	TRBV20-1	few	TGCAGTGCTAGACAGGCCTACGAGCAGTACTTC	CSARQAYEQYF
TRBJ1-1	TRBD1	TRBV12-3/TRBV12-4	few	TGTGCCAGCAGTAGGAAACAGGGGACTGAAGCTTTCTTT	CASSRKQGTEAFF
TRBJ1-1	-	TRBV11-2	once	TGTGCCAGCAGCCCACCCGGTCCGGGGACCATGAACACTGAAGCTTTCTTT	CASSPPGPGTMNTEAFF
TRBJ2-1	TRBD2	TRBV7-9	-	TGTGCCAGCAGCCGATCCGGGACTAGCGAAAATGAGCAGTTCTTC	CASSRSGTSENEQFF
TRBJ1-4	-	TRBV12-3/TRBV12-4	-	TGTGCCAGCAGCTACGGGGGGTCTGAAAAACTGTTTTTT	CASSYGGSEKLFF
TRBJ1-2	-	TRBV12-3/TRBV12-4	-	TGTGCCAGCAGTTCCAGCTTCAGGGTGAACTATGGCTACACCTTC	CASSSSFRVNYGYTF
TRBJ1-1	-	TRBV6-2/TRBV6-3	-	TGTGCCAGCAGCCTAGTTCTCTACACTGAAGCTTTCTTT	CASSLVLYTEAFF
TRBJ2-3	-	TRBV3-1	few	TGTGCCAGCAGCCAAGGTGTGACAGTCACAGATACGCAGTATTTT	CASSQGVTVTDTQYF
TRBJ2-2	-	TRBV5-4	few	TGTGCCAGCAGCTTGGGTGTCAGCGCCGGGGAGCTGTTTTTT	CASSLGVSAGELFF
TRBJ2-3	-	TRBV9	once	TGTGCCAGCAGCCCCCTCGGCTCAGGGTCAGCAGATACGCAGTATTTT	CASSPLGSGSADTQYF
TRBJ2-3	TRBD1	TRBV12-3/TRBV12-4	-	TGTGCCAGCAGTAGATGGACAGGGGAAGGAGGCACAGATACGCAGTATTTT	CASSRWTGEGGTDTQYF
TRBJ2-3	TRBD1	TRBV7-2	-	TGTGCCAGCAGCTTATTGACAGGGTCGGATACGCAGTATTTT	CASSLLTGSDTQYF
TRBJ1-5	-	TRBV28	-	TGTGCCAGCAGTTTATGGGCAGGGGTTTCCAATCAGCCCCAGCATTTT	CASSLWAGVSNQPQHF
TRBJ2-3	-	TRBV12-3/TRBV12-4	-	TGTGCCAGCAGTTGGGCAGGGGGGAGGCGAGATACGCAGTATTTT	CASSWAGGRRDTQYF
TRBJ1-1	-	TRBV25-1	-	TGTGCCAGCAGAGAAGGCTTAGGCTTAATGAACACTGAAGCTTTCTTT	CASREGLGLMNTEAFF
TRBJ1-2	-	TRBV7-2	many	TGTGCCAGCAGCTTCCGGCAGGGCGCGATTAGCTATGGCTACACCTTC	CASSFRQGAISYGYTF
TRBJ2-1	-	TRBV5-6	-	TGTGCCAGCAGCTTGGCCCTGGGCAGAGCCTCCTACAATGAGCAGTTCTTC	CASSLALGRASYNEQFF
TRBJ2-7	TRBD1	TRBV5-1	-	TGCGCCAGCAGCTGGACCGGGACAGACTACGAGCAGTACTTC	CASSWTGTDYEQYF
TRBJ2-3	-	TRBV24-1	-	TGTGCCACCAGTGAAGCGGGTGGGGCAGATACGCAGTATTTT	CATSEAGGADTQYF
TRBJ2-4	TRBD1	TRBV15	few	TGTGCCACCAGCAGAGGGGACAGTCTAAACATTCAGTACTTC	CATSRGDSLNIQYF